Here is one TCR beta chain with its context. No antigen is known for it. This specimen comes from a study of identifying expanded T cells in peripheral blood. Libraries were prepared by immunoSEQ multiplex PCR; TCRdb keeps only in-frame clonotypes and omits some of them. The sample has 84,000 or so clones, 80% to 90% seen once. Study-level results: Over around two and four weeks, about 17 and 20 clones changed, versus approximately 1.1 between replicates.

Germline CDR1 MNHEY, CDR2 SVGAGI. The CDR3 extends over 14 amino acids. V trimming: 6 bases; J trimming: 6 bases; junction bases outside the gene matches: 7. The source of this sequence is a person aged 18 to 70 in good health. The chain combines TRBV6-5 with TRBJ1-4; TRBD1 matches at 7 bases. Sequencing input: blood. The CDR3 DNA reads TGTGCCAGCAGACAAGGGGGCGCGTATGAAAAACTGTTTTTT. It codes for CASRQGGAYEKLFF.